This TCR beta chain was obtained from a study of blood T cell repertoires in COVID-19. This clone was detected a few times. Assay used: immunoSEQ multiplex PCR; TCRdb lists only in-frame clones, some missing. The top ten clones hold 1.3% of a sample with 370,000 or so clones, roughly 86% of them seen once. Participants were aged about 18 to 100 years, lived in over 20 US areas, and enrolled virtually. Germline CDR1 reads KGHSH; CDR2 reads LQKENI. Losses at the gene ends were 3 bases for V and 0 bases for J; bases not matched to a gene: 4. CDR3 length: 15 amino acids. Material for sequencing was PBMCs or T cells enriched from blood (not recorded which). This sequence originates from a man aged 25 to 40 who had recovered from COVID-19. This chain connects TRBV18 to TRBJ1-2; 7 bases are shared with TRBD1. The CDR3 reads CASSPDRAANYGYTF. The CDR3 coding sequence is TGTGCCAGCTCACCCGACAGGGCAGCTAACTATGGCTACACCTTC.